The rows below give T cell receptor beta chains drawn from one sample of a study of CD8 T cells in ankylosing spondylitis. TCRdb passed the 5' RACE reads through MiXCR, listing each CDR3 protein once. The sample yields approximately 140,000 distinct CDR3 sequences, around 9.7% seen once. Sequencing was done on a sample of blood, either unsorted or a sorted T cell fraction (not recorded which). These receptors were taken from a male donor with ankylosing spondylitis or in good health (not recorded which). CDR3s include the opening cysteine and the closing phenylalanine or tryptophan. D genes are given only for firm matches. Not all rows give a size; the values are once, few, many and, for expanded clones, a class.

CDR3 | size | J | D | V
CSARDPTGFTQYF | many | TRBJ2-3 | NA | TRBV20-1
CASSIDPEDEQFF | many | TRBJ2-1 | NA | TRBV19
CSAIPGQGLPEYF | NA | TRBJ2-5 | TRBD1 | TRBV20-1
CASREGPGTGTDTQYF | many | TRBJ2-3 | TRBD1 | TRBV5-6
CASSLSGGLTYEQYF | NA | TRBJ2-7 | NA | TRBV7-2
CSVEGAGRASNEQFF | few | TRBJ2-1 | TRBD2 | TRBV29-1
CASSLGSSRTYEQYF | many | TRBJ2-7 | NA | TRBV11-2
CSASRPGAIYGYTF | few | TRBJ1-2 | NA | TRBV20-1
CSARWFAGAEAFF | many | TRBJ1-1 | NA | TRBV20-1
CASSSVILREQYF | many | TRBJ2-7 | NA | TRBV28
CASSQDPNRGDQPQHF | few | TRBJ1-5 | TRBD1 | TRBV4-1
CSARDRETSYTDTQYF | many | TRBJ2-3 | NA | TRBV20-1
CATSRLDSHYEQYF | NA | TRBJ2-7 | NA | TRBV15
CASSQELDSQETQYF | many | TRBJ2-5 | NA | TRBV3-1
CSAQTSGRALPRNEQFF | many | TRBJ2-1 | TRBD2 | TRBV20-1
CASRTRLAGNTDTQYF | NA | TRBJ2-3 | TRBD2 | TRBV6-2/TRBV6-3
CATQHERNNEQFF | few | TRBJ2-1 | NA | TRBV7-2
CASSRDSYNSPLHF | many | TRBJ1-6 | TRBD1 | TRBV7-2
CASSLALLGQNTGELFF | few | TRBJ2-2 | NA | TRBV7-2
CSAPKTGGGEQYF | many | TRBJ2-7 | TRBD1 | TRBV20-1
CASSRSGQGVFYGYTF | many | TRBJ1-2 | TRBD1 | TRBV27
CASSQGGTHYNEQFF | many | TRBJ2-1 | NA | TRBV4-3
CASSQIHEQYF | few | TRBJ2-7 | NA | TRBV3-1
CASSFRQGGTPETQYF | few | TRBJ2-5 | TRBD1 | TRBV5-5
CASSQLGSTDTQYF | many | TRBJ2-3 | NA | TRBV12-3/TRBV12-4
CSARWQGVYEQYF | many | TRBJ2-7 | TRBD1 | TRBV20-1
CASRDRTSLETQYF | few | TRBJ2-5 | TRBD2 | TRBV2
CASREGPEETQYF | many | TRBJ2-5 | NA | TRBV12-3/TRBV12-4
CASSEFKRGQYF | few | TRBJ2-3 | TRBD2 | TRBV2
CSVGGLVNEQFF | many | TRBJ2-1 | NA | TRBV29-1
CASRGGWNQPQHF | many | TRBJ1-5 | NA | TRBV6-1
CSATPGQLAKNIQYF | many | TRBJ2-4 | TRBD1 | TRBV20-1
CASSNGQGQETQYF | few | TRBJ2-5 | TRBD1 | TRBV5-1
CSARSGLAGGLVRNEQFF | many | TRBJ2-1 | TRBD2 | TRBV20-1
CATSDVRGNEQFF | many | TRBJ2-1 | NA | TRBV24-1
CASGGQGARLSGYTF | many | TRBJ1-2 | TRBD1 | TRBV12-3/TRBV12-4
CASSPFSGETSYNEQFF | many | TRBJ2-1 | NA | TRBV18
CATSDFEIKGPYNEQFF | NA | TRBJ2-1 | NA | TRBV24-1
CASSQEQQATNEKLFF | NA | TRBJ1-4 | NA | TRBV19
CASSSSYILAKNIQYF | few | TRBJ2-4 | NA | TRBV7-9
CASMGANQETQYF | many | TRBJ2-5 | NA | TRBV6-2/TRBV6-3
CAWSKVYEQYF | NA | TRBJ2-7 | NA | TRBV30
CASSLRNTAGGRETQYF | few | TRBJ2-5 | TRBD2 | TRBV7-9
CASRRGLASGFNEQFF | few | TRBJ2-1 | TRBD2 | TRBV6-2/TRBV6-3
CASSTVGTSEQFF | many | TRBJ2-1 | NA | TRBV7-2
CSARELGLGSSYNEQFF | many | TRBJ2-1 | NA | TRBV20-1
CATEATSGSYEQYF | many | TRBJ2-7 | TRBD2 | TRBV15
CASSFKREIGYEQYF | many | TRBJ2-7 | TRBD2 | TRBV12-3/TRBV12-4
CSVARGSSYNEQFF | many | TRBJ2-1 | NA | TRBV29-1
CSVSIRGAGANVLTF | many | TRBJ2-6 | NA | TRBV29-1
CASSQDWRQGAVEQYF | many | TRBJ2-7 | TRBD1 | TRBV4-2
CASSLYGDEQFF | few | TRBJ2-1 | NA | TRBV12-3/TRBV12-4
CSSRLSETQYF | many | TRBJ2-5 | NA | TRBV20-1
CASSLEYSPREQYF | many | TRBJ2-7 | NA | TRBV7-9
CASSTVKQFF | few | TRBJ2-1 | NA | TRBV2
CASSLEVSGTGKINIQYF | many | TRBJ2-4 | TRBD1 | TRBV27